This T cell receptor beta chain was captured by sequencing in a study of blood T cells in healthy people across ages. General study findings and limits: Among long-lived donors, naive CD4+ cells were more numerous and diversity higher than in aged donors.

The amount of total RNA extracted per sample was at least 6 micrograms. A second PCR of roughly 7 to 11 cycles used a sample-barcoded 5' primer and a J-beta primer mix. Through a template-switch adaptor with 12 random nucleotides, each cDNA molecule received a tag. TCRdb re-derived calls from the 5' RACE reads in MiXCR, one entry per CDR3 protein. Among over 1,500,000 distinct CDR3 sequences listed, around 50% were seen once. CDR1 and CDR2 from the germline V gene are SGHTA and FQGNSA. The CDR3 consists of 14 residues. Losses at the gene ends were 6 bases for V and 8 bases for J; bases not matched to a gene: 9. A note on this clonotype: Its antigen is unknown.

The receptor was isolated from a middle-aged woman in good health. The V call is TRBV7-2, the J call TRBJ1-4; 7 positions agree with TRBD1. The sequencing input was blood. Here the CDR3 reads CASRSTGEREKLFF. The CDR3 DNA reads TGTGCCAGCAGATCAACAGGGGAGAGAGAAAAACTGTTTTTT.